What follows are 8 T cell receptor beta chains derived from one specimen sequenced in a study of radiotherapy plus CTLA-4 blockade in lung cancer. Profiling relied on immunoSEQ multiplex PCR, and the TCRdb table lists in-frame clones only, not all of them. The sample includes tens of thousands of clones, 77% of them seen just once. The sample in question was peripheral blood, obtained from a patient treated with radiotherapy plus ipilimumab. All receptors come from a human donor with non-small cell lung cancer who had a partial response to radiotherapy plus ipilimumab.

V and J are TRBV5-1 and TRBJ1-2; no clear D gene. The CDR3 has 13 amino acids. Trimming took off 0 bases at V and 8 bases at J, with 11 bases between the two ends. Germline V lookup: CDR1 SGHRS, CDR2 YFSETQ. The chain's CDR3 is CASSLAFPRGYTF. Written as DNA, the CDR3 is TGCGCCAGCAGCTTGGCCTTTCCGAGGGGCTACACCTTC.

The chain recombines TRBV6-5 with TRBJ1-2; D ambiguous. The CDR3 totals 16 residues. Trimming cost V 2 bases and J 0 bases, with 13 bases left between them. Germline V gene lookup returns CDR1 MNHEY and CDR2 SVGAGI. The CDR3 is CASSYGGPGANYGYTF. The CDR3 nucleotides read TGTGCCAGCAGTTACGGTGGGCCGGGAGCTAACTATGGCTACACCTTC.

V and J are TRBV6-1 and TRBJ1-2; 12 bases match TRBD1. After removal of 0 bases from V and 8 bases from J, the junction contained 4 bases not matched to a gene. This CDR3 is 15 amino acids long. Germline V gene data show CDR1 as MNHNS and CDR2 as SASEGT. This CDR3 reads CASSEAGQGAGGYTF. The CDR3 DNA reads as TGTGCCAGCAGTGAAGCGGGACAGGGGGCGGGAGGCTACACCTTC.

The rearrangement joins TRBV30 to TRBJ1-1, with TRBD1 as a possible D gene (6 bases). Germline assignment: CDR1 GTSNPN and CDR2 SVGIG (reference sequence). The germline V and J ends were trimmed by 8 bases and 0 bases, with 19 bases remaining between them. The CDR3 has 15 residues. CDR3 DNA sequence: TGTGCCGGAGCTCAGTGGGGGCGCATGAACACTGAAGCTTTCTTT. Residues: CAGAQWGRMNTEAFF. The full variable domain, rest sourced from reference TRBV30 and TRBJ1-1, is SQTIHQWPATLVQPVGSPLSLECTVEGTSNPNLYWYRQAAGRGLQLLFYSVGIGQISSEVPQNLSASRPQDRQFILSSKKLLLSDSGFYLCAGAQWGRMNTEAFFGQGTRLTVV.

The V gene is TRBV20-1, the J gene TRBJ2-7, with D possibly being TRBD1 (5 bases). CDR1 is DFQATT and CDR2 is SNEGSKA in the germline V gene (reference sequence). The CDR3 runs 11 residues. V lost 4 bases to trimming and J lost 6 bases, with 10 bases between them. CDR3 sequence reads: CSAIDSSEQYF. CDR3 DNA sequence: TGCAGTGCTATCGACAGTTCCGAGCAGTACTTC.

CDR3 DNA: TGTGCCAGTAGTATTGGGGCGGGGGGAGTCTACGAGCAGTACTTC. Its translation: CASSIGAGGVYEQYF. The rearrangement joins TRBV19 to TRBJ2-7; TRBD2 matches 8 bases. The germline CDR1 and CDR2 sequences are LNHDA and SQIVND (reference sequence). The ends lost 3 bases at V and 3 bases at J; junction bases unmatched: 7. The CDR3 is 15 residues long.

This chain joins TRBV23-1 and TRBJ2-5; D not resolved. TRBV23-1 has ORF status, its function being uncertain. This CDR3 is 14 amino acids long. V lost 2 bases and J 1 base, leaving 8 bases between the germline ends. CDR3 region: CASSQSDCQETQYF. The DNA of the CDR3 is TGCGCCAGCAGTCAAAGCGACTGCCAAGAGACCCAGTACTTC.

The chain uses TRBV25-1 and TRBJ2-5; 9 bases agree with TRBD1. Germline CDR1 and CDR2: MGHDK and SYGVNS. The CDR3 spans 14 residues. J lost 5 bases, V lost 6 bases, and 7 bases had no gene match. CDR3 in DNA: TGTGCCAGCAGGATCACAGGGGGCCGGGAGACCCAGTACTTC. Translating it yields CASRITGGRETQYF.